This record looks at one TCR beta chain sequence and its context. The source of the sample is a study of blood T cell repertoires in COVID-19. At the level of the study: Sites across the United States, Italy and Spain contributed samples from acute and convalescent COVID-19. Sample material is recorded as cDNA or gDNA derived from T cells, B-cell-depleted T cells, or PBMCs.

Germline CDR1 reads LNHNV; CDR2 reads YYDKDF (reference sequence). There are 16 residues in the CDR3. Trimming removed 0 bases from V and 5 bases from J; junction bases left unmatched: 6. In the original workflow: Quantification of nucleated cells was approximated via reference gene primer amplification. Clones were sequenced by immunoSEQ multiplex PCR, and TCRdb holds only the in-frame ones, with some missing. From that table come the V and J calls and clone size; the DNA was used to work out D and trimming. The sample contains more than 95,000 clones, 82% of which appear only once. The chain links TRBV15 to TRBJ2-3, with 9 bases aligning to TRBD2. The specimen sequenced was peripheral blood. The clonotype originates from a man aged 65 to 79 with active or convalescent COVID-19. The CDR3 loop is CATSREQRGAGDTQYF. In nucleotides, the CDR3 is TGTGCCACCAGCAGAGAGCAGCGGGGGGCGGGAGATACGCAGTATTTT.